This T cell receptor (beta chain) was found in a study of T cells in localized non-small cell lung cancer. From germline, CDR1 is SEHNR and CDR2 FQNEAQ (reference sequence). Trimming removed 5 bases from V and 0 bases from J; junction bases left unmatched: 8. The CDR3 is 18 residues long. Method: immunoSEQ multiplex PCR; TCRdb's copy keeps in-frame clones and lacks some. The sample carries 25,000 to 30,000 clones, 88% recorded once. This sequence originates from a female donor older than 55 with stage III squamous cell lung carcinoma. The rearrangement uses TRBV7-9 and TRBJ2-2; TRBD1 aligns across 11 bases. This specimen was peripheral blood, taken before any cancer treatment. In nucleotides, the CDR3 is TGTGCCAGCAGCCCAAGGACAGGGGGCCGAACGAACACCGGGGAGCTGTTTTTT. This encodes CASSPRTGGRTNTGELFF. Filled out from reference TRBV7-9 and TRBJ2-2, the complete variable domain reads DTGVSQNPRHKITKRGQNVTFRCDPISEHNRLYWYRQTLGQGPEFLTYFQNEAQLEKSRLLSDRFSAERPKGSFSTLEIQRTEQGDSAMYLCASSPRTGGRTNTGELFFGEGSRLTVL.